Each of the 15 T cell receptor beta chains below was sequenced from the same sample in a study of T cells expressing NK-cell markers. TCRdb re-called the 5' RACE reads and shows each CDR3 protein once, DNA omitted. The sample totals about 400,000 distinct CDR3 sequences. Source material: blood T cells: a sorted CD56 or NKG2C T cell subset, CD4+ or CD8+ T cells, or bulk PBMC T cells (not recorded which). Every receptor here comes from a woman between 50 and 59 years old in good health.

The rearrangement joins TRBV5-6 to TRBJ2-5; TCRdb lists TRBD2, though no DNA is available to test this call. Germline V CDR1 and CDR2: SGHDT, YYEEEE. The CDR3 covers 16 residues. The chain's CDR3 is CASSPTSGREQETQYF. Full variable domain (rest looked up from reference TRBV5-6 and TRBJ2-5): DAGVTQSPTHLIKTRGQQVTLRCSPKSGHDTVSWYQQALGQGPQFIFQYYEEEERQRGNFPDRFSGHQFPNYSSELNVNALLLGDSALYLCASSPTSGREQETQYFGPGTRLLVL.

J is TRBJ2-1 and V is TRBV14; TCRdb indicates TRBD1, and absent DNA this call remains unverified. The length of the CDR3 is 13 residues. Germline lookup yields CDR1 SGHDN and CDR2 FVKESK. The CDR3 sequence is CASSSQGFNEQFF. Full variable domain (rest looked up from reference TRBV14 and TRBJ2-1): EAGVTQFPSHSVIEKGQTVTLRCDPISGHDNLYWYRRVMGKEIKFLLHFVKESKQDESGMPNNRFLAERTGGTYSTLKVQPAELEDSGVYFCASSSQGFNEQFFGPGTRLTVL.

The chain has TRBV7-2 and TRBJ1-1. The CDR3 extends over 13 amino acids. The V gene's germline CDR1 is SGHTA and CDR2 FQGNSA. Here the CDR3 reads CASSRKRNTEAFF. The whole variable domain, filled in from reference TRBV7-2 and TRBJ1-1, reads GAGVSQSPSNKVTEKGKDVELRCDPISGHTALYWYRQSLGQGLEFLIYFQGNSAPDKSGLPSDRFSAERTGGSVSTLTIQRTQQEDSAVYLCASSRKRNTEAFFGQGTRLTVV.

V usage is TRBV9 and J usage is TRBJ1-2; the TRBD1 assignment by TCRdb is unverifiable without DNA. CDR3 length: 14 residues. The germline gives CDR1 SGDLS, CDR2 YYNGEE. CDR3 sequence reads: CASSTGQGESGYTF.

The CDR3: CASSPNIAGPYNEQFF. The rearrangement uses TRBV12-3 or TRBV12-4 and TRBJ2-1. The CDR3 loop spans 16 amino acids.

The chain combines TRBV5-1 with TRBJ2-1; the TRBD1 assignment by TCRdb is unverifiable without DNA. Per germline, CDR1 SGHRS and CDR2 YFSETQ. CDR3 size: 15 residues. The CDR3 is CASSLVSYSGNEQFF.

The CDR3 region is CSVAWTGAISTDTQYF. The gene calls are TRBV29-1 and TRBJ2-3; TCRdb returns TRBD1, unconfirmable since there is no DNA. Per the germline V gene, CDR1 is SQVTM and CDR2 is ANQGSEA. CDR3 size: 16 residues.

The rearrangement links TRBV5-1 to TRBJ1-1. CDR3 size: 14 residues. Germline V CDR1 and CDR2: SGHRS, YFSETQ. The CDR3 region is CASSLVFGDTEAFF.

V usage is TRBV7-9 and J usage is TRBJ2-7; checking the TCRdb D call of TRBD1 is not possible without DNA. Germline assignment: CDR1 SEHNR and CDR2 FQNEAQ (reference sequence). CDR3 length equals 14 residues. The CDR3 protein is CASSSAGTRHEQYF.

The chain is built from TRBV12-3 or TRBV12-4 and TRBJ2-1; the D call from TCRdb, TRBD2, cannot be confirmed without DNA. There are 13 residues in the CDR3. The CDR3 loop is CASRRRRDNEQFF.

The chain is built from TRBV29-1 and TRBJ2-7; TCRdb proposes TRBD1, but this gene call is untestable without DNA. CDR1 is SQVTM and CDR2 is ANQGSEA in the germline V gene. This CDR3 has 13 residues. The CDR3 is CSVEGDTFYEQYF.

This chain connects TRBV20-1 to TRBJ1-2; the D call from TCRdb, TRBD1, cannot be confirmed without DNA. The CDR3 sequence is 15 residues long. The germline CDR1 and CDR2 sequences are DFQATT and SNEGSKA (reference sequence). The CDR3 protein is CSARDRGTVWGGYTF.

This chain links TRBV29-1 with TRBJ2-5; checking the TCRdb D call of TRBD1 is not possible without DNA. CDR1 and CDR2 (germline): SQVTM, ANQGSEA. This CDR3 contains 15 residues. CDR3 amino acids: CSVDRATGPSETQYF. Complete variable domain (other parts from reference TRBV29-1 and TRBJ2-5): SAVISQKPSRDICQRGTSLTIQCQVDSQVTMMFWYRQQPGQSLTLIATANQGSEATYESGFVIDKFPISRPNLTFSTLTVSNMSPEDSSIYLCSVDRATGPSETQYFGPGTRLLVL.

The V gene is TRBV7-9, the J gene TRBJ2-3; TCRdb designates TRBD1, a call that cannot be tested without DNA. Germline values: CDR1 SEHNR, CDR2 FQNEAQ (reference sequence). The CDR3 is made up of 15 amino acids. CDR3 amino acids: CASSSPKGATDTQYF.

This chain connects TRBV10-1 to TRBJ2-1; the TRBD2 assignment by TCRdb is unverifiable without DNA. The CDR3 covers 14 residues. CDR1 and CDR2 from the germline V gene are WNHNN and SYGVQD (reference sequence). CDR3 protein: CASSDRSAGLEQFF.